This T cell receptor beta chain was obtained from a study of spatial heterogeneity in lung cancer (dated by TCRdb to the late 2010s). Concerning the study at large: Beta-chain transcripts were consistently detected in greater numbers than alpha-chain transcripts, which likely reflected higher beta-chain transcript abundance. In the raw uncorrected reads, each unique combination of TCR and UMI appeared more than ten times on average. In non-small cell lung cancer, the study made a quantitative comparison of TCR alpha and beta repertoires among multiple tumor regions, matched nontumor lung and blood. TCR repertoire features were related to nonsynonymous mutation counts determined by whole-exome sequencing of tumor tissue. Both alpha and beta chains were TCR-sequenced in samples taken at surgery, namely 220 tumor regions, 62 to 70 matched nontumor lung samples and about 52 PBMC samples.

The time point label of this sample denotes: sample taken at primary tumor resection. For TCR sequencing, whole RNA was extracted from tumor and nontumor lung tissue, or from cryopreserved PBMC samples, and no cell sorting was done. Samples were obtained from around 72 patients with early-stage, untreated non-small cell lung cancer from the lung TRACERx cohort. Patients were selected for TCR sequencing only if sufficient RNA was available from at least two tumor regions. Deletion took 3 bases off V and 6 bases off J, with a span of 8 bases between the germline ends. The CDR3 runs 13 residues from the cysteine to the phenylalanine. Left in the record is the CDR3 DNA by itself, 39 bases read in frame from the first base. CDR1 and CDR2, looked up from the germline V gene, are SGHTA and FQGNSA. Library construction relied on 5' RACE. TCRdb lists the instrument as NextSeq 500. The TCR library protocol attached a unique molecular identifier to each TCR cDNA molecule to allow correction of PCR and sequencing errors. In the source study's methods: TCR identification, UMI-based error correction and CDR3 extraction were all carried out with Decombinator tools. TCRs above a frequency of 2 per 1,000, corresponding to the top 1% of the tumor frequency distribution, were defined as expanded. Renyi diversity was calculated using the R vegan package after each repertoire was subsampled 100 times to 5,000 TCRs. To build CDR3 similarity networks, amino acid triplet string-kernel similarity was used, and CDR3s were connected when their pairwise similarity was above 0.82. TCRdb took the public reads, trimmed them with fastp at Q25, ran MiXCR for clone calling and kept in-frame beta chains. Each CDR3 protein gets just one entry, which takes the most common genes and DNA from the rows behind it. TCRdb's processing, not the authors', yielded these V and J calls. The sample table lists about 25,000 distinct CDR3 sequences, over 6% of them with a count of one. Clones ranked in the top ten supply approximately 15% of the sample.

This clonotype was recorded at least ten times. Its antigen has not been determined. Base qualities are missing; no much larger clone stands one base away. The investigation overall reported the following: Ubiquitous expanded tumor TCRs showed up in blood more often at tumor resection than at routine follow-up. Confirming at a functional level the hypothesis that regional TCRs recognize regional mutations was considered to require additional single-cell paired TCR alpha and beta sequencing.

The clonotype comes from a male donor with early-stage non-small cell lung cancer. The source was PBMCs, collected at surgery. The rearrangement joined TRBV7-2 to TRBJ2-2; TRBD1 is perhaps the D gene, given 5 matching bases. The nucleotide sequence is given as TGTGCCAGCAGCTTGACAGTTTCCGGGGAGCTGTTTTTT. This is translated as CASSLTVSGELFF.